This T cell receptor (beta chain) was found in a study of blood T cells in healthy people across ages. Primed by a sample-barcoded 5' primer and a J-beta primer mix, a second PCR proceeded for 7 to 11 cycles. TCRdb independently ran MiXCR on the 5' RACE reads; one entry per CDR3 protein. The table has 790,000 or so distinct CDR3 sequences, more than 50% seen once. The donors, healthy Caucasians from Russia, were aged roughly 6 to 90. Every donor contributed around 10 milliliters of peripheral blood by blood draw. Researchers report isolating at least 6.5 million PBMCs per sample. The V gene's germline CDR1 is SGHTA and CDR2 FQGNSA. The CDR3 covers 15 residues. The ends were cut back, 4 bases at V and 0 bases at J, with 12 bases in the middle.

The J gene is TRBJ1-2, the V gene TRBV7-2; D possibly corresponds to TRBD1 (5 bases). Sequencing input: blood. The receptor comes from a man aged 40-49 years in good health. The CDR3 bases are TGTGCCAGCAGCTCGAGGGGAGGGCCTAACTATGGCTACACCTTC. Encoded protein: CASSSRGGPNYGYTF.